This T cell receptor (beta chain) appears in the sequencing data of a study of shared clonotypes between healthy human individuals. Study-level results: Researchers sampled only blood; tissue repertoires likely differ.

Deep was the level at which the assay was run. Ten immunoSEQ deep assay plates held the unsorted PBMC DNA. Sequenced by immunoSEQ multiplex PCR; TCRdb stores in-frame clones only, minus some. In the table there are hundreds of thousands of clones, about 85% of which are singletons. Donors, healthy HIV-negative adults, lacked recent acute infections or vaccinations. The germline V gene encodes CDR1 SGHNT and CDR2 YYREEE (reference sequence). The CDR3 totals 15 residues. The V and J ends lost 4 bases and 1 base, in that order; junction bases with no gene match: 3. On this clone itself: Its antigen is not known.

The source material was PBMCs. The chain has TRBV5-4 and TRBJ2-1, with 9 bases that match TRBD2. The sequence derives from a middle-aged woman in good health. Some clones in this sample may be carry-over from other donors' samples. CDR3 region: CASSPTSGSYNEQFF. For the CDR3, the DNA is TGTGCCAGCAGCCCGACTAGCGGTTCCTACAATGAGCAGTTCTTC.